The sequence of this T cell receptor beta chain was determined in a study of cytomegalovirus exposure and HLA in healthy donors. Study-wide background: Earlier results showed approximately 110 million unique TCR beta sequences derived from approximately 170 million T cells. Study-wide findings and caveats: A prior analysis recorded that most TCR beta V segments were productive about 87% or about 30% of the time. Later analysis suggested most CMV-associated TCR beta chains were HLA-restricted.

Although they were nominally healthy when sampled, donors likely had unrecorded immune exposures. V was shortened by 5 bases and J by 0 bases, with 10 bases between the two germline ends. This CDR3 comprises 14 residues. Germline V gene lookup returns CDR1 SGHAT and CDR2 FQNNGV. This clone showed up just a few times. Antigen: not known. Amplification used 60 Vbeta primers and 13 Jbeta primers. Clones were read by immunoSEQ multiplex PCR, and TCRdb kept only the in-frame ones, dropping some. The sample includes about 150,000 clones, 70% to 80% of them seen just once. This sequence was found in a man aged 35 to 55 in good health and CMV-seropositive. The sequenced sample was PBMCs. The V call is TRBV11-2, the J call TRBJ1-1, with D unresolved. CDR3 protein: CASSRTEVNTEAFF. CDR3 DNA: TGTGCCAGCAGCCGCACGGAGGTGAACACTGAAGCTTTCTTT.